A single sample is the source of the 9 T cell receptor beta chains below, sequenced in a study of blood T cell repertoires in COVID-19. Generated by immunoSEQ multiplex PCR, the TCRdb table keeps only in-frame clones and is missing some. The data show around 120,000 clones, approximately 86% seen once. Input material: peripheral blood. These receptors were collected from a human donor in a cohort sampled during active COVID-19.

This clone has a handful of counts. The rearrangement joins TRBV19 to TRBJ1-1; D gene unclear. V lost 4 bases to trimming and J lost 1 base, with 13 bases between them. Germline V gene sequence: CDR1 LNHDA, CDR2 SQIVND (reference sequence). The length of the CDR3 is 15 residues. This chain's CDR3 is CASSTPGRPNTEAFF. In nucleotides, the CDR3 is TGTGCCAGTAGTACCCCGGGAAGGCCGAACACTGAAGCTTTCTTT.

This clone has a single count. The chain uses TRBV11-1 and TRBJ1-1, with unresolved D. V lost 1 base and J lost 4, with 10 bases in between. CDR3 length: 14 amino acids. CDR1 and CDR2 from the germline V gene are SGHAT and FQDESV (reference sequence). The CDR3 reads CASSLDQIGTEAFF. The CDR3 coding sequence is TGTGCCAGCAGCTTAGATCAAATCGGCACTGAAGCTTTCTTT.

J is TRBJ1-5 and V is TRBV6-5, with a tentative D call TRBD1 (5 bases). The V end was cut by 5 bases, the J end by 1 base, with 9 bases between. This CDR3 has 14 residues. Per the germline V gene, CDR1 is MNHEY and CDR2 is SVGAGI. The CDR3 DNA is TGTGCCAGCAGTCGAGGACACAGCAATCAGCCCCAGCATTTT. Protein: CASSRGHSNQPQHF.

This chain links TRBV5-4 with TRBJ2-2, with D uncertain. Germline V gives CDR1 SGHNT, CDR2 YYREEE (reference sequence). This CDR3 has 13 residues. V lost 1 base and J 4 bases, leaving 5 bases between the germline ends. This chain's CDR3 is CASSLSGTGELFF. CDR3 nucleotide sequence: TGTGCCAGCAGCTTGTCGGGCACCGGGGAGCTGTTTTTT.

The V and J genes are TRBV19 and TRBJ2-6; no reliable D call. This CDR3 is built from 15 residues. The germline V gene encodes CDR1 LNHDA and CDR2 SQIVND (reference sequence). V lost 3 bases and J lost 4, with 10 bases in between. The CDR3 region has the DNA TGTGCCAGTAGTATCCTCGGTGAGGGGGCCAACGTCCTGACTTTC. Protein: CASSILGEGANVLTF. Variable domain in full (rest from reference TRBV19 and TRBJ2-6): DGGITQSPKYLFRKEGQNVTLSCEQNLNHDAMYWYRQDPGQGLRLIYYSQIVNDFQKGDIAEGYSVSREKKESFPLTVTSAQKNPTAFYLCASSILGEGANVLTFGAGSRLTVL.

The chain couples TRBV10-2 to TRBJ1-5; D not resolved. The CDR3 is made up of 14 amino acids. Deletions cut 3 bases from V and 4 bases from J, with 10 bases between. Germline V lookup: CDR1 WSHSY, CDR2 SAAADI. Here the CDR3 reads CASSDPTGNQPQHF. The CDR3 DNA sequence: TGCGCCAGCAGTGACCCCACGGGGAATCAGCCCCAGCATTTT.

The J gene is TRBJ2-7, the V gene TRBV6-5; TRBD1 agrees at 9 bases. The CDR3 length is 14 residues. The junction had 8 bases not matched to a gene; V was cut back by 5 bases and J by 6 bases. CDR1 and CDR2 from the germline V gene are MNHEY and SVGAGI. The DNA of the CDR3 is TGTGCCAGCAGTCTAGGACAGGGGACAAGCGAGCAGTACTTC. Its translation: CASSLGQGTSEQYF.

The CDR3 spells CASSLGQGRDPQHF. In nucleotides, the CDR3 is TGTGCCAGCAGCTTAGGTCAGGGGAGGGATCCCCAGCATTTT. The V call is TRBV7-8, the J call TRBJ1-5; D perhaps matches TRBD1 (6 bases). The germline V gene encodes CDR1 SGHVS and CDR2 FQNEAQ. The CDR3 has 14 residues. The germline V and J ends were trimmed by 1 base and 10 bases, with 14 bases remaining between them.

This chain joins TRBV28 and TRBJ2-7; 9 nucleotides match TRBD1. The CDR3 extends over 15 amino acids. With 6 bases clipped from V and 2 bases from J, the junction kept 8 bases outside the gene matches. The germline CDR1 and CDR2 sequences are MDHEN and SYDVKM. CDR3 sequence (DNA): TGTGCCAGCAGACAACCGGGACAGGGAGCCTACGAGCAGTACTTC. This gives the protein CASRQPGQGAYEQYF.